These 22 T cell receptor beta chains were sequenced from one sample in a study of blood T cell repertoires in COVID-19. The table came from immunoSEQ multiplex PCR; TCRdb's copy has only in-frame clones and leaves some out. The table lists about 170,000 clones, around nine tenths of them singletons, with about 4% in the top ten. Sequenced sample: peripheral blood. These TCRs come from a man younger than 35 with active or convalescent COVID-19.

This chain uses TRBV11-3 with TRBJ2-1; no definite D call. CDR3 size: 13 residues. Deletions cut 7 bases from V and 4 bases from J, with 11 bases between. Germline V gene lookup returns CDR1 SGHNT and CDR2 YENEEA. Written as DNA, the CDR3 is TGTGCCAGCACAGGTTCACAATACAATGAGCAGTTCTTC. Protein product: CASTGSQYNEQFF.

The chain's CDR3 is CASSLSGGKYVDGYTF. As DNA, the CDR3 is TGTGCCAGCAGTTTATCCGGCGGAAAATACGTCGATGGCTACACCTTC. The rearrangement joins TRBV27 to TRBJ1-2; no reliable D call. The CDR3 loop spans 16 amino acids. Trimming removed 0 bases from V and 6 bases from J, with 17 bases in between. Germline-derived CDR1 and CDR2 are MNHEY and SMNVEV (reference sequence).

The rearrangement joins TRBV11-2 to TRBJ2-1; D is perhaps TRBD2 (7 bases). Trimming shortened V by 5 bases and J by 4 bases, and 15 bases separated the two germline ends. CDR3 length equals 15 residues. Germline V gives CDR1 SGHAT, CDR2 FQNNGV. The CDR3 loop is CASSGGGRSYNEQFF. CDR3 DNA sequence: TGTGCCAGCAGCGGGGGCGGGAGATCTTACAATGAGCAGTTCTTC.

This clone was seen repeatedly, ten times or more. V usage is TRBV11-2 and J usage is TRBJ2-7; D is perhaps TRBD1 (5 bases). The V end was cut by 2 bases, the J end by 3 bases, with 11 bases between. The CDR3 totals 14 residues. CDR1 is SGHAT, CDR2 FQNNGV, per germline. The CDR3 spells CASSLLGRDYEQYV. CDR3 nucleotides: TGTGCCAGCAGCTTACTGGGCAGGGACTACGAGCAGTACGTC.

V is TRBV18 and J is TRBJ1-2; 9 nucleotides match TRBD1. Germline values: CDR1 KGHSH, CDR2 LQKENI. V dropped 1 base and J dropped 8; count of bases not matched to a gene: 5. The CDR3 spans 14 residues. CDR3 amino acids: CASSPLGQGMGYTF. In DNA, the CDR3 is TGTGCCAGCTCACCACTGGGACAGGGCATGGGCTACACCTTC.

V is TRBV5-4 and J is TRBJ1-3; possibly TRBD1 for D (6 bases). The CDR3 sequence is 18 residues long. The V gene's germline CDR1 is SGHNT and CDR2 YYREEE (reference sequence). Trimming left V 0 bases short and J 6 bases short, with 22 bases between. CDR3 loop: CASSLGGQRGSGENTIYF. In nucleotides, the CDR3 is TGTGCCAGCAGCTTGGGGGGGCAGCGAGGTTCCGGTGAAAACACCATATATTTT.

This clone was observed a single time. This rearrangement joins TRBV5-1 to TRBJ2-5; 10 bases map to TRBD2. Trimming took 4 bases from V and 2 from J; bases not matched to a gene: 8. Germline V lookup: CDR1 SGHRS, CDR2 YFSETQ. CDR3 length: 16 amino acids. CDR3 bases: TGCGCCAGCAGCCCACGTAGCGGGGGGTCTCAAGAGACCCAGTACTTC. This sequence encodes CASSPRSGGSQETQYF.

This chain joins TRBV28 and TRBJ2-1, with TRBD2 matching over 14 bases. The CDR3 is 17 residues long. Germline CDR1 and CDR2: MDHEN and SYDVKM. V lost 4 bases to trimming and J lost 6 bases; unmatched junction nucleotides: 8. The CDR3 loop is CASSSGLAGVRFNEQFF. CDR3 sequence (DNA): TGTGCCAGCAGTTCGGGACTAGCGGGAGTCCGTTTCAATGAGCAGTTCTTC.

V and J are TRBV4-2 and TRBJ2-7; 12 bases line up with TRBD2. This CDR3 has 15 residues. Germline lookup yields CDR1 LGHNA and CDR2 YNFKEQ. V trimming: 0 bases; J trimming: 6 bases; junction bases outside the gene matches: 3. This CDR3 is CASSQETSGSTEQYF. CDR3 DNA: TGTGCCAGCAGCCAAGAGACTAGCGGGAGTACCGAGCAGTACTTC.

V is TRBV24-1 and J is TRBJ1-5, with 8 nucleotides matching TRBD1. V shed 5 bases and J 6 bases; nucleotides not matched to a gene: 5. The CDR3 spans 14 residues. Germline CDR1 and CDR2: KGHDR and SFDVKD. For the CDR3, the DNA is TGTGCCACCAGTGGCAGCAGGGGGCTTCAGCCCCAGCATTTT. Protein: CATSGSRGLQPQHF.

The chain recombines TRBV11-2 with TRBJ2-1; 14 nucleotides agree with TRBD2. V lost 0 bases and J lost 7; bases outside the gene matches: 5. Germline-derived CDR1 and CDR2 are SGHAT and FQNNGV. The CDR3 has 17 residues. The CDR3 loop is CASSLDLGTSGRNEQFF. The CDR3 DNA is TGTGCCAGCAGCTTAGATTTGGGGACTAGCGGGAGAAATGAGCAGTTCTTC.

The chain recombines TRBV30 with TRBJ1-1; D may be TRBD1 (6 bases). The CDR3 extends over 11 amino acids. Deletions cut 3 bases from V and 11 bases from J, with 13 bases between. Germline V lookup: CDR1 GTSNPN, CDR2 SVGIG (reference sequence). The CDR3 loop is CAWSYNDRAFF. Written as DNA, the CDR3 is TGTGCCTGGAGCTATAATGACAGGGCTTTCTTT.

The CDR3, as DNA: TGTGCCAGTAGTAAACAGGGACTAGTGGGAATCACAGATACGCAGTATTTT. This gives the protein CASSKQGLVGITDTQYF. The chain has TRBV19 and TRBJ2-3; 8 nucleotides align to TRBD2. The ends lost 4 bases at V and 2 bases at J; junction bases unmatched: 11. The CDR3 runs to 17 residues. Germline CDR1 LNHDA, CDR2 SQIVND (reference sequence).

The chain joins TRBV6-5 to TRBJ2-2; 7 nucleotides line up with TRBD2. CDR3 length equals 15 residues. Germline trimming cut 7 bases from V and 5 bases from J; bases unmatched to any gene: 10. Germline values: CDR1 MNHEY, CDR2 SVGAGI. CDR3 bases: TGTGCCAGCACTCCGGGGACTAAGATTACCGGGGAGCTGTTTTTT. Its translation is CASTPGTKITGELFF.

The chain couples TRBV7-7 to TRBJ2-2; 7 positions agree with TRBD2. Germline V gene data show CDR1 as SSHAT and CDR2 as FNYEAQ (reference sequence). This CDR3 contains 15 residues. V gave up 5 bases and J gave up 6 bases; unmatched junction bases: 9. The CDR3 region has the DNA TGTGCCAGCAGCCCCGGGGGGACTCCTTCCGGGGAGCTGTTTTTT. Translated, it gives CASSPGGTPSGELFF.

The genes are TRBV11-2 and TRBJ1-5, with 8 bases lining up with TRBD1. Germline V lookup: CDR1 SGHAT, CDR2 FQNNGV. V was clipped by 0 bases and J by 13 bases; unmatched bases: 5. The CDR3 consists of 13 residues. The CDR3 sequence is CASSLDRQGLQHF. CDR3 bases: TGTGCCAGCAGCTTAGATCGACAGGGGTTACAGCATTTT.

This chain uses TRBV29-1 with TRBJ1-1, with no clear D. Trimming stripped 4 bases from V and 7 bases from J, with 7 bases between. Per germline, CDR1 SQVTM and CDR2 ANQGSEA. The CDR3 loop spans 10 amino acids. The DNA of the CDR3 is TGCAGCGTTGGGCAGATTGAAGCTTTCTTT. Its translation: CSVGQIEAFF.

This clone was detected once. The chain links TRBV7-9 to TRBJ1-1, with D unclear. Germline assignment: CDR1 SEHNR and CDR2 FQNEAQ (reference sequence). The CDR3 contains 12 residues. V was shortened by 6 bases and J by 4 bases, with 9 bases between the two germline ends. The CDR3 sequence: CASSSEATEAFF. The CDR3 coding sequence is TGTGCCAGCAGTTCGGAGGCCACTGAAGCTTTCTTT.

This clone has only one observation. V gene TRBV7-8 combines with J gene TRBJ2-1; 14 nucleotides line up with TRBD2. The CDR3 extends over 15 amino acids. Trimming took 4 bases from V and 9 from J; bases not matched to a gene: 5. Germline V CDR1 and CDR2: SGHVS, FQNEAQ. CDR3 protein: CASSYGLAGGSEQFF. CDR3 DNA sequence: TGTGCCAGCAGCTACGGACTAGCGGGAGGCAGTGAGCAGTTCTTC. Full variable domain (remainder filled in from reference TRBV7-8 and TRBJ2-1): GAGVSQSPRYKVAKRGQDVALRCDPISGHVSLFWYQQALGQGPEFLTYFQNEAQLDKSGLPSDRFFAERPEGSVSTLKIQRTQQEDSAVYLCASSYGLAGGSEQFFGPGTRLTVL.

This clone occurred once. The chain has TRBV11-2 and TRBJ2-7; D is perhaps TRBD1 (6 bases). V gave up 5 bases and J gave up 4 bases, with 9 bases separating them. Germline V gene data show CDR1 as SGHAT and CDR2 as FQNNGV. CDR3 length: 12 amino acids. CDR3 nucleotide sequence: TGTGCCAGCAGCCTTCAGGGGTACGAGCAGTACGTC. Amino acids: CASSLQGYEQYV.

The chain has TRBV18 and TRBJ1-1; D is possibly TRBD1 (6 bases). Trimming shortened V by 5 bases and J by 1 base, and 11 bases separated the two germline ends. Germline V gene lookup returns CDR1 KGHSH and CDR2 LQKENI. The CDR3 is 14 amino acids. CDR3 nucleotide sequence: TGTGCCAGCTCAGCCGGACAGAGGAACACTGAAGCTTTCTTT. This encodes CASSAGQRNTEAFF.

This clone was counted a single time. The CDR3 bases are TGCGCCAGCAGCCAGACTCTCTCTAGCGGACAAGAGACCCAGTACTTC. It yields the protein CASSQTLSSGQETQYF. The V call is TRBV4-3, the J call TRBJ2-5; 7 bases fit TRBD2. Germline V gene lookup returns CDR1 LGHNA and CDR2 YSLEER. The CDR3 sequence is 16 residues long. The V gene end was trimmed by 3 bases and the J gene end by 2 bases; junction bases not matched to a gene: 9.